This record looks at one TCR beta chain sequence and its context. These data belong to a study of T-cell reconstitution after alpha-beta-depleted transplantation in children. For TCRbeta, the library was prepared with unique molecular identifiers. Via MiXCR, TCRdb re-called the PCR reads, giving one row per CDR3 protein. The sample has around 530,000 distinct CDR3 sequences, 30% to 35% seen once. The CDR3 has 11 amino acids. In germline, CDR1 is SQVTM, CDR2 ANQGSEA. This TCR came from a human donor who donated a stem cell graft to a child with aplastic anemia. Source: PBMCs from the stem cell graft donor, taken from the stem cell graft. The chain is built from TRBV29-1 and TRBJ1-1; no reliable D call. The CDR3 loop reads CAAGRNTEAFF. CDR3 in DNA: TGCGCAGCGGGCCGGAACACTGAAGCTTTCTTT.